A single sample gave rise to the 24 T cell receptor beta chains below, sequenced in a study of PD-L1 blockade in urothelial cancer. Data came from immunoSEQ multiplex PCR; TCRdb stores just in-frame clones and leaves some out. The sample yields under 90,000 clones, over 90% seen once. Sequences were derived from PBMCs, sampled around atezolizumab (anti-PD-L1) treatment. Receptors were obtained from a man aged 55 to 70 with urothelial cancer.

The rearrangement joins TRBV7-2 to TRBJ2-7, with D possibly matching TRBD2 (6 bases). The germline gives CDR1 SGHTA, CDR2 FQGNSA. This CDR3 region has 13 residues. Trimming pared 0 bases from V and 5 bases from J, leaving 8 bases between. For the CDR3, the DNA is TGTGCCAGCAGCTTAGCGTGGGGGGACGAGCAGTACTTC. Protein: CASSLAWGDEQYF.

The CDR3 DNA sequence: TGTGCCAGCAGTGAAGGGTTGGCAGGGAATGGCTACACCTTC. Translating it yields CASSEGLAGNGYTF. J is TRBJ1-2 and V is TRBV2; tentative D call: TRBD1 (5 bases). Per the germline V gene, CDR1 is SNHLY and CDR2 is FYNNEI. Between the trimmed V and J ends, which lost 1 base and 6 bases, there was a span of 12 bases. The CDR3 consists of 14 residues.

With regard to this clone: Other nucleotide sequences from this sample produce the same CDR3. The V and J genes are TRBV5-1 and TRBJ2-3; 7 bases are shared with TRBD2. The ends lost 0 bases at V and 3 bases at J; junction bases unmatched: 1. This CDR3 has 14 residues. The V gene's germline CDR1 is SGHRS and CDR2 YFSETQ. The CDR3 reads CASSLAGGTDTQYF. The CDR3 DNA is TGCGCCAGCAGCTTGGCGGGAGGAACAGATACGCAGTATTTT. Filled out from reference TRBV5-1 and TRBJ2-3, the complete variable domain reads KAGVTQTPRYLIKTRGQQVTLSCSPISGHRSVSWYQQTPGQGLQFLFEYFSETQRNKGNFPGRFSGRQFSNSRSEMNVSTLELGDSALYLCASSLAGGTDTQYFGPGTRLTVL.

This chain joins TRBV29-1 and TRBJ2-7; 7 nucleotides match TRBD1. V shed 1 base and J 3 bases; nucleotides not matched to a gene: 15. CDR1 is SQVTM and CDR2 is ANQGSEA in the germline V gene. The CDR3 extends over 17 amino acids. CDR3 in DNA: TGCAGCGTTGAAGGATCTAGGGGGCCCTCAGGAGACTACGAGCAGTACTTC. Protein sequence: CSVEGSRGPSGDYEQYF.

This clone was seen more than once but under ten times. The CDR3 here is CSVELLNTEAFF. The CDR3 bases are TGCAGCGTTGAACTTCTCAACACTGAAGCTTTCTTT. The J gene is TRBJ1-1, the V gene TRBV29-1, with D uncertain. Germline-derived CDR1 and CDR2 are SQVTM and ANQGSEA. This CDR3 spans 12 amino acids. Trimming shortened V by 2 bases and J by 2 bases, and 6 bases separated the two germline ends. Full variable domain (rest looked up from reference TRBV29-1 and TRBJ1-1): SAVISQKPSRDICQRGTSLTIQCQVDSQVTMMFWYRQQPGQSLTLIATANQGSEATYESGFVIDKFPISRPNLTFSTLTVSNMSPEDSSIYLCSVELLNTEAFFGQGTRLTVV.

The V and J genes are TRBV10-3 and TRBJ2-4; 8 nucleotides match TRBD1. Germline trimming cut 2 bases from V and 5 bases from J; bases unmatched to any gene: 5. This CDR3 region has 15 residues. Germline loops: CDR1 ENHRY, CDR2 SYGVKD. CDR3 sequence (DNA): TGTGCCATCAGTGAGCATGGACAGGGTGAAAACATTCAGTACTTC. Protein sequence: CAISEHGQGENIQYF.

The rearrangement joins TRBV5-1 to TRBJ2-1; D uncertain. Germline CDR1 is SGHRS and CDR2 is YFSETQ. Trimming left V 4 bases short and J 9 bases short, with 17 bases between. There are 14 residues in the CDR3. CDR3 DNA: TGCGCCAGCAGCATTCGAGGTCTGGATGGTGAGCAGTTCTTC. Its translation: CASSIRGLDGEQFF.

The chain uses TRBV14 and TRBJ2-7, with D possibly TRBD1 on 6 matching bases. The V gene's germline CDR1 is SGHDN and CDR2 FVKESK. Trimming took off 3 bases at V and 0 bases at J, with 9 bases between the two ends. The length of the CDR3 is 14 residues. The CDR3, as DNA: TGTGCCAGCAGCCAGACAGGACCCTCCTACGAGCAGTACTTC. Amino acid sequence: CASSQTGPSYEQYF.

This clone was seen once. At one boundary the junction diverges from the germline segment, which might be a read error. CDR3: CSVMTESSNSPLHF. In DNA, the CDR3 is TGCAGCGTTATGACTGAGTCCTCTAATTCACCCCTCCACTTT. The chain uses TRBV29-1 and TRBJ1-6; D gene ambiguous. The CDR3 contains 14 residues. Germline CDR1 and CDR2: SQVTM and ANQGSEA.

V usage is TRBV7-9 and J usage is TRBJ2-3; 9 positions match TRBD1. Unmatched junction bases numbered 6, after V lost 1 base and J lost 4 bases. The germline gives CDR1 SEHNR, CDR2 FQNEAQ (reference sequence). The CDR3 sequence is 16 residues long. The CDR3 DNA is TGTGCCAGCAGCTTAGGTGGGACAGGGAGGGCAGATACGCAGTATTTT. This codes for CASSLGGTGRADTQYF.

This chain joins TRBV5-1 and TRBJ1-1, with 11 bases matching TRBD1. The germline gives CDR1 SGHRS, CDR2 YFSETQ. The CDR3 consists of 17 residues. After removal of 0 bases from V and 4 bases from J, the junction contained 8 bases not matched to a gene. CDR3 in amino acids: CASSLGDRGRWSTEAFF. The DNA for the CDR3 is TGCGCCAGCAGCTTGGGGGACAGGGGGAGATGGAGCACTGAAGCTTTCTTT.

This clone was found once. The V and J genes are TRBV2 and TRBJ2-2; TRBD1 might be the D (5 bases). This CDR3 comprises 14 residues. V was trimmed by 6 bases and J by 1 base, leaving 9 bases between them. Germline V gives CDR1 SNHLY, CDR2 FYNNEI. The CDR3 nucleotides are TGTGCCAGCAGGGAGACAGTGAACACCGGGGAGCTGTTTTTT. Amino acids: CASRETVNTGELFF.

The chain employs TRBV11-3 and TRBJ2-3; tentative D call: TRBD2 (6 bases). Germline V gene data show CDR1 as SGHNT and CDR2 as YENEEA. Trimming removed 5 bases at V and 8 bases at J, with 14 bases between. The CDR3 consists of 13 residues. Here the CDR3 DNA reads TGTGCCAGCAGCCCCTCTGGGACTCGTACGCAGTATTTT. Translated: CASSPSGTRTQYF.

The CDR3 protein is CASRSAGGAGSPLHF. CDR3 nucleotide sequence: TGTGCCAGCAGAAGCGCAGGGGGCGCGGGTTCACCCCTCCACTTT. This chain joins TRBV2 and TRBJ1-6, with 8 positions matching TRBD1. Germline V gene data show CDR1 as SNHLY and CDR2 as FYNNEI. CDR3 length: 15 residues. J gave up 9 bases and V 6 bases, and 10 bases lay outside the gene matches.

The chain links TRBV4-3 to TRBJ2-1, with TRBD2 matching 7 bases. The germline CDR1 and CDR2 sequences are LGHNA and YSLEER. The CDR3 loop spans 15 amino acids. Germline trimming cut 0 bases from V and 8 bases from J; bases unmatched to any gene: 7. CDR3 sequence reads: CASSQDKLGGDEQFF. Written as DNA, the CDR3 is TGCGCCAGCAGCCAAGATAAGTTGGGGGGGGATGAGCAGTTCTTC.

The rearrangement joins TRBV30 to TRBJ2-3, with no clear D. V lost 3 bases and J lost 2, with 6 bases in between. CDR3 length: 12 residues. Germline CDR1 reads GTSNPN; CDR2 reads SVGIG (reference sequence). CDR3 DNA sequence: TGTGCCTGGAGCTCCCTCACAGATACGCAGTATTTT. It translates to CAWSSLTDTQYF.

The chain is built from TRBV5-1 and TRBJ2-3; 9 bases match TRBD2. The V segment lost 0 bases and the J segment 3 bases; nucleotides outside the gene matches: 5. Per germline, CDR1 SGHRS and CDR2 YFSETQ. The CDR3 has 16 residues. In DNA, the CDR3 is TGCGCCAGCAGCTTGGCCTCTAGCGGGGAAACAGATACGCAGTATTTT. Translated: CASSLASSGETDTQYF.

The chain recombines TRBV7-9 with TRBJ1-2, with a possible D match to TRBD1 (6 bases). Between the trimmed V and J ends, which lost 0 bases and 4 bases, there was a span of 15 bases. The CDR3 totals 16 residues. Germline V gene data show CDR1 as SEHNR and CDR2 as FQNEAQ (reference sequence). The CDR3 bases are TGTGCCAGCAGCTTAGCGCTTGGGGGCGCTGTCTATGGCTACACCTTC. Translating gives CASSLALGGAVYGYTF.

This clone was counted a single time. In nucleotides, the CDR3 is TGCGCCAGCAGCTTGGTTGGGGGGGACATAAACTATGGCTACACCTTC. It encodes CASSLVGGDINYGYTF. V gene TRBV5-1 combines with J gene TRBJ1-2; D is perhaps TRBD1 (6 bases). Between the trimmed V and J ends, which lost 0 bases and 2 bases, there was a span of 14 bases. Germline loops: CDR1 SGHRS, CDR2 YFSETQ. The CDR3 consists of 16 residues.

The chain employs TRBV6-5 and TRBJ1-2; 9 nucleotides align to TRBD1. CDR1 and CDR2 (germline): MNHEY, SVGAGI. With V trimmed by 5 bases and J by 4 bases, 5 bases remained unmatched. There are 14 residues in the CDR3. In nucleotides, the CDR3 is TGTGCCAGCAGTCCTAGACAGGGGGGCTATGGCTACACCTTC. Its protein is CASSPRQGGYGYTF.

The chain combines TRBV5-4 with TRBJ1-2, with 8 bases fitting TRBD1. The germline V gene encodes CDR1 SGHNT and CDR2 YYREEE (reference sequence). The CDR3 covers 13 residues. The J segment lost 6 bases and the V segment lost 4 bases, leaving 5 bases of the junction unmatched. This chain's CDR3 is CASSRTGINGYTF. The CDR3 nucleotides are TGTGCCAGCAGCCGGACAGGGATTAATGGCTACACCTTC. The whole variable domain, filled in from reference TRBV5-4 and TRBJ1-2, reads ETGVTQSPTHLIKTRGQQVTLRCSSQSGHNTVSWYQQALGQGPQFIFQYYREEENGRGNFPPRFSGLQFPNYSSELNVNALELDDSALYLCASSRTGINGYTFGSGTRLTVV.

This clone was picked up a small number of times. The chain links TRBV19 to TRBJ2-7; D is possibly TRBD1 (6 bases). Germline values: CDR1 LNHDA, CDR2 SQIVND (reference sequence). The CDR3 runs to 13 residues. Trimming cost V 2 bases and J 6 bases, with 11 bases left between them. The CDR3 loop is CASSIQRGTEQYF. In DNA, the CDR3 is TGTGCCAGTAGTATACAGAGGGGGACCGAGCAGTACTTC.

The chain is built from TRBV6-5 and TRBJ1-1; unclear D gene. Trimming shortened V by 2 bases and J by 5 bases, and 9 bases separated the two germline ends. The CDR3 spans 13 residues. Germline V gene lookup returns CDR1 MNHEY and CDR2 SVGAGI. The CDR3 loop is CASSYRGGTEAFF. Written as DNA, the CDR3 is TGTGCCAGCAGTTACCGGGGAGGAACTGAAGCTTTCTTT.

The chain carries TRBV2 and TRBJ2-3, with D tentatively TRBD1 (5 bases). Between the trimmed V and J ends, which lost 1 base and 9 bases, there was a span of 11 bases. The CDR3 has 13 residues. Germline CDR1 is SNHLY and CDR2 is FYNNEI. CDR3 in amino acids: CASSEEVQGTQYF. For the CDR3, the DNA is TGTGCCAGCAGTGAAGAGGTCCAGGGAACGCAGTATTTT.